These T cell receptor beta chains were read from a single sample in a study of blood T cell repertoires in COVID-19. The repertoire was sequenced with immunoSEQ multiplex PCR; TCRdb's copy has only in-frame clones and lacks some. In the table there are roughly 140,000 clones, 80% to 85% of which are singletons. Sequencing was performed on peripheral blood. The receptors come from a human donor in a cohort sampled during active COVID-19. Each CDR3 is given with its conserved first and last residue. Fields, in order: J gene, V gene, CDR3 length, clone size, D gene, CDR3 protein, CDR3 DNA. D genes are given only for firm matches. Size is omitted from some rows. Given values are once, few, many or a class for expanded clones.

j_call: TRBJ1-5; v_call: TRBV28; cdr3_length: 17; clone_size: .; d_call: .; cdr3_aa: CASIVNRQAGGNQPQHF; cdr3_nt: TGTGCCAGCATCGTGAATAGACAGGCGGGGGGAAATCAGCCCCAGCATTTT
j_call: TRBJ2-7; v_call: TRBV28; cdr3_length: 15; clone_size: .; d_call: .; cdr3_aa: CASSRGGTGSYEQYF; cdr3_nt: TGTGCCAGCAGCCGGGGCGGAACAGGGTCCTACGAGCAGTACTTC
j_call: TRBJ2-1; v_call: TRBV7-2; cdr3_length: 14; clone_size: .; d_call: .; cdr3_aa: CASSKKGGLVEQFF; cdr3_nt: TGTGCCAGCAGCAAAAAGGGGGGGCTCGTTGAGCAGTTCTTC
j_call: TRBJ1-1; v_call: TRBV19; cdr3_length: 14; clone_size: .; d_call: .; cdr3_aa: CASGAGGIGTEAFF; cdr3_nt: TGTGCCAGTGGAGCGGGAGGGATAGGTACTGAAGCTTTCTTT
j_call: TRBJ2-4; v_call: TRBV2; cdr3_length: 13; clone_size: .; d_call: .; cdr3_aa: CASEGVSKNIQYF; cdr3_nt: TGTGCCAGCGAGGGGGTCTCTAAAAACATTCAGTACTTC
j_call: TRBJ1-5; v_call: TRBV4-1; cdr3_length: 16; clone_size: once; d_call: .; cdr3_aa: CASSQVRGEVNQPQHF; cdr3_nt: TGCGCCAGCAGCCAAGTTAGAGGGGAGGTCAATCAGCCCCAGCATTTT
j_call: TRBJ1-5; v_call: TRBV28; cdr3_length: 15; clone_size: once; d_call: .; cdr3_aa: CASSLYESANQPQHF; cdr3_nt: TGTGCCAGCAGTTTATACGAGAGTGCAAATCAGCCCCAGCATTTT
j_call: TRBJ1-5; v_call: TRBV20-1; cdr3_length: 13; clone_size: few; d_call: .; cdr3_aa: CSASEGSQGPQHF; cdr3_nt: TGCAGTGCTAGTGAGGGTTCCCAGGGGCCCCAGCATTTT
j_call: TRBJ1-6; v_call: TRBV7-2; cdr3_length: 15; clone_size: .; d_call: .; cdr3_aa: CASSLTGVPNSPLHF; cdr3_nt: TGTGCCAGCAGCTTGACAGGCGTCCCAAATTCACCCCTCCACTTT
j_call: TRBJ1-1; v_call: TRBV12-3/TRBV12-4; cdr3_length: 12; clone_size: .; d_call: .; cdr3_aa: CASSYVGQMAFF; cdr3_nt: TGTGCCAGCAGTTACGTAGGACAGATGGCTTTCTTT
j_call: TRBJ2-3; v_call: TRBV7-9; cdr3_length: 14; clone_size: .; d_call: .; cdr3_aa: CASTPRSLSDTQYF; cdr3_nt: TGTGCCAGCACCCCCCGGTCCCTTTCAGATACGCAGTATTTT
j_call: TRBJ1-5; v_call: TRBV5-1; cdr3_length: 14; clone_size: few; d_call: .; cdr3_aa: CASSLTGNNQPQHF; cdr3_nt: TGCGCCAGCAGCTTGACAGGGAACAATCAGCCCCAGCATTTT
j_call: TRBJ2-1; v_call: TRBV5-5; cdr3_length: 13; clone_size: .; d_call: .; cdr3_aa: CASSLAGKIGQFF; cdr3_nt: TGTGCCAGCAGCTTGGCGGGAAAAATTGGGCAGTTCTTC
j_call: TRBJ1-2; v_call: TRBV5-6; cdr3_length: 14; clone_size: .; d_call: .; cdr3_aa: CASSLGAGSGGYTF; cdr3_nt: TGTGCCAGCAGCTTGGGGGCGGGTTCAGGCGGCTACACCTTC
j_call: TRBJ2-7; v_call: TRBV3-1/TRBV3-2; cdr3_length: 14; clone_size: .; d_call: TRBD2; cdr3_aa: CASRPQGGGFEQYF; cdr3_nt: TGTGCCAGCAGACCCCAGGGCGGGGGGTTCGAGCAGTACTTC
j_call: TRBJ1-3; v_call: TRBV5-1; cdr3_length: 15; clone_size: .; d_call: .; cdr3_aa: CASSLDSASGNTIYF; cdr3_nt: TGCGCCAGCAGCTTAGACAGCGCCTCTGGAAACACCATATATTTT
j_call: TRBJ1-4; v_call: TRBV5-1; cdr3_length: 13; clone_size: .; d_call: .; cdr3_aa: CASSWTKDGKLFF; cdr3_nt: TGCGCCAGCAGCTGGACTAAGGACGGAAAACTGTTTTTT
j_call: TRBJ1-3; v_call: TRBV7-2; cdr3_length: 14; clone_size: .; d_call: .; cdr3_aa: CASSLRAAGNTIYF; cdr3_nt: TGTGCCAGCAGCCTCCGCGCGGCTGGAAACACCATATATTTT
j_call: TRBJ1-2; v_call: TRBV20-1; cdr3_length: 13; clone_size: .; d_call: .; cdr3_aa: CSATDSSNYGYTF; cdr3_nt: TGCAGTGCTACTGACAGTTCTAACTATGGCTACACCTTC
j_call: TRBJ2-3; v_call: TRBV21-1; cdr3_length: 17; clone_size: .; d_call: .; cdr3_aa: CASSKTAGLGSTDTQYF; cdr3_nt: TGTGCCAGCAGCAAAACAGCAGGGTTAGGCAGCACAGATACGCAGTATTTT
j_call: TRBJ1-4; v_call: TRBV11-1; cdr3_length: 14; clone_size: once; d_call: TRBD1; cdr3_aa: CASSSGTANEKLFF; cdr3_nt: TGTGCCAGCAGCTCCGGGACAGCTAATGAAAAACTGTTTTTT
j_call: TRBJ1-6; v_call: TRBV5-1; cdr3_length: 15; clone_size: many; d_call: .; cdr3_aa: CASSPRGGFDSPLHF; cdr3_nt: TGCGCCAGCAGCCCCCGGGGGGGATTTGATTCACCCCTCCACTTT
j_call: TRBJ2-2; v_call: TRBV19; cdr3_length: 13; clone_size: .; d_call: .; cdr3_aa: CASGGPGVWELFF; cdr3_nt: TGTGCCAGTGGGGGACCGGGGGTATGGGAGCTGTTTTTT
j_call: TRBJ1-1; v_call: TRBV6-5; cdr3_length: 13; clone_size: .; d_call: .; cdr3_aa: CASSKRQNTEAFF; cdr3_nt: TGTGCCAGCAGTAAACGACAGAACACTGAAGCTTTCTTT
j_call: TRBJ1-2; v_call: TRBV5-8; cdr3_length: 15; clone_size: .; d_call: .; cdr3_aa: CASSLEAGFIYGYTF; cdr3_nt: TGTGCCAGCAGCTTGGAGGCAGGGTTTATCTATGGCTACACCTTC
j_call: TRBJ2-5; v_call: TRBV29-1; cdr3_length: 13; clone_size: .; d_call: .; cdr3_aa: CSAIQGKRETQYF; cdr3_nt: TGCAGCGCTATACAGGGAAAGAGGGAGACCCAGTACTTC
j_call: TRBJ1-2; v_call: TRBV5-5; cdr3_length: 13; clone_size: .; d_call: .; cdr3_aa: CASSLKEGHGYTF; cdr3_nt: TGTGCCAGCAGCTTGAAGGAGGGCCATGGCTACACCTTC
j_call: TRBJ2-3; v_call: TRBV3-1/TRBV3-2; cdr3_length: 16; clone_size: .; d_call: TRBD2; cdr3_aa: CASSDTKRGGRNTQYF; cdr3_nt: TGTGCCAGCAGCGACACTAAGCGGGGGGGCCGGAATACGCAGTATTTT
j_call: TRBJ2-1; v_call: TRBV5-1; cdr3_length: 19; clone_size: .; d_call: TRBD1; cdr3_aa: CASSLMGADRGGTYNEQFF; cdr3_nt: TGCGCCAGCAGCTTGATGGGGGCGGACAGGGGTGGGACCTACAATGAGCAGTTCTTC
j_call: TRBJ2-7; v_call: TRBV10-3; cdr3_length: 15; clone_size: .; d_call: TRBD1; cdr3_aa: CAISTPTGIPYEQYF; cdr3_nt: TGTGCCATCAGTACCCCGACAGGGATCCCCTACGAGCAGTACTTC
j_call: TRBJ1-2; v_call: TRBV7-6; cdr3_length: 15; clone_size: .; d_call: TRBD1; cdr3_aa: CASSLRSGQNYGYTF; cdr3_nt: TGTGCCAGCAGTCTCCGATCGGGACAGAACTATGGCTACACCTTC
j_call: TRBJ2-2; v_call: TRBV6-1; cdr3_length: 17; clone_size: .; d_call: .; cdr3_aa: CASSEAAGVPNTGELFF; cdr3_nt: TGTGCCAGCAGTGAAGCGGCAGGGGTGCCGAACACCGGGGAGCTGTTTTTT
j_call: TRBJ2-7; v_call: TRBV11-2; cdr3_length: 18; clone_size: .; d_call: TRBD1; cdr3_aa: CASSTSDRGYPYSYEQYF; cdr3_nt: TGTGCCAGCAGCACCTCAGACAGGGGGTATCCCTACTCCTACGAGCAGTACTTC
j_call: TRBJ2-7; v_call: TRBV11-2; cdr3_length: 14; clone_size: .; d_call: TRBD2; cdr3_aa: CASSLAGGGYEQYF; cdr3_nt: TGTGCCAGCAGCTTAGCTGGCGGGGGCTACGAGCAGTACTTC
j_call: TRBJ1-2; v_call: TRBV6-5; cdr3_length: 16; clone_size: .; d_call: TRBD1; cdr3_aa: CASSYSTAGGPGGYTF; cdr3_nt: TGTGCCAGCAGTTACTCGACGGCAGGGGGCCCGGGTGGCTACACCTTC
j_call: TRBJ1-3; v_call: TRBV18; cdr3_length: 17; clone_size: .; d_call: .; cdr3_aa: CASSPRQGRTEGNTIYF; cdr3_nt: TGTGCCAGCTCACCAAGGCAGGGCCGGACCGAAGGAAACACCATATATTTT
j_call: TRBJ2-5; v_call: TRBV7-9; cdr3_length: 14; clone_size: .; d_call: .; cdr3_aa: CASSLVDKQETQYF; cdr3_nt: TGTGCCAGCAGCTTAGTGGACAAGCAAGAGACCCAGTACTTC
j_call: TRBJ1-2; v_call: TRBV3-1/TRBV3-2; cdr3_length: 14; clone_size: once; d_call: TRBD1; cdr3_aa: CASRGTGVASGYTF; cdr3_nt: TGTGCCAGCAGGGGAACAGGGGTTGCTTCTGGCTACACCTTC
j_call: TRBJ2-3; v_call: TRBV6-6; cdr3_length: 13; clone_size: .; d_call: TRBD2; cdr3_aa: CVSGGPLTDTQYF; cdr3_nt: TGTGTGTCGGGGGGGCCCCTCACAGATACGCAGTATTTT
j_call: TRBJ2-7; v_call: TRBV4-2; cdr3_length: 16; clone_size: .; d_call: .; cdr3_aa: CASSQARTWGSYEQYF; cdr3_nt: TGTGCCAGCAGCCAAGCTCGGACATGGGGATCTTACGAGCAGTACTTC
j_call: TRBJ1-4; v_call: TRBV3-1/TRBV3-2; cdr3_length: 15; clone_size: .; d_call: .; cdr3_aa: CASSQVSGLNEKLFF; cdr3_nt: TGTGCCAGCAGCCAAGTGAGCGGACTCAATGAAAAACTGTTTTTT
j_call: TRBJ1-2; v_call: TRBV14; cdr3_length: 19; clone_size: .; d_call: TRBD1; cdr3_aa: CASSPLKGLLGQDNYGYTF; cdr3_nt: TGTGCCAGCAGTCCCTTAAAAGGGCTCTTAGGACAGGATAACTATGGCTACACCTTC
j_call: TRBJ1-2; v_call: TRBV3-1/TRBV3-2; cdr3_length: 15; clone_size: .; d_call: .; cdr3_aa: CASSLEGRGIYGYTF; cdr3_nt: TGTGCCAGCAGCCTAGAGGGCAGGGGCATCTATGGCTACACCTTC
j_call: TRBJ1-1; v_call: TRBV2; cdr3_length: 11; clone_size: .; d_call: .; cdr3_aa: CASSVDTEAFF; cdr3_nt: TGTGCCAGCAGTGTAGACACTGAAGCTTTCTTT
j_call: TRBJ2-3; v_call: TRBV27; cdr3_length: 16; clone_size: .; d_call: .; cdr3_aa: CASSFWAVAFTDTQYF; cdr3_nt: TGTGCCAGCAGTTTCTGGGCAGTCGCTTTCACAGATACGCAGTATTTT
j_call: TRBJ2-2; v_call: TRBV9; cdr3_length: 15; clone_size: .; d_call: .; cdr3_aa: CASSVYSSATGELFF; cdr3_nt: TGTGCCAGCAGCGTGTATTCTAGCGCCACCGGGGAGCTGTTTTTT
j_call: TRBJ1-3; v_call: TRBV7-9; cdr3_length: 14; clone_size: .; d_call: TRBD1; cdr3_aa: CASSTQGRGNTIYF; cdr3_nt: TGTGCCAGCAGCACACAGGGGAGAGGAAACACCATATATTTT
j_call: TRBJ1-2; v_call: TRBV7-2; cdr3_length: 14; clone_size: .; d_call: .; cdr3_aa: CASSLSGGYYGYTF; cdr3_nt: TGTGCCAGCAGCTTATCGGGGGGCTACTATGGCTACACCTTC
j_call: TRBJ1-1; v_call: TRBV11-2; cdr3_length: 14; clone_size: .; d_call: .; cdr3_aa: CASSQRRRVTEAFF; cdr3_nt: TGTGCCAGCAGCCAACGCCGCAGGGTCACTGAAGCTTTCTTT
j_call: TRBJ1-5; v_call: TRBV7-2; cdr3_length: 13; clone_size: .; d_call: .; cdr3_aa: CASSAGTNQPQHF; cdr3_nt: TGTGCCAGCAGTGCAGGAACCAATCAGCCCCAGCATTTT
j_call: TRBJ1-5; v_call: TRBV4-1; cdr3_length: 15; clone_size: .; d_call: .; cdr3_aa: CASSQGGGGHQPQHF; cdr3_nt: TGCGCCAGCAGCCAAGGAGGGGGGGGGCATCAGCCCCAGCATTTT
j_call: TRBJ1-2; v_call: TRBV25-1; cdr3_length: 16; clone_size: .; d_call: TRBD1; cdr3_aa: CASSSLSPGQTYGYTF; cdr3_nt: TGTGCCAGCAGTTCCCTGAGTCCGGGACAGACATATGGCTACACCTTC
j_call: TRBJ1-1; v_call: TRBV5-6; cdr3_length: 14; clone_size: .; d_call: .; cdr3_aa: CASSFQRVNTEAFF; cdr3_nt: TGTGCCAGCAGCTTTCAGCGGGTAAACACTGAAGCTTTCTTT
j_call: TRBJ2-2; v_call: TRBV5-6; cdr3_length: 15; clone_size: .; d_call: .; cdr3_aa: CASSLVGQGIGELFF; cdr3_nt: TGTGCCAGCAGCTTGGTAGGGCAGGGAATCGGGGAGCTGTTTTTT
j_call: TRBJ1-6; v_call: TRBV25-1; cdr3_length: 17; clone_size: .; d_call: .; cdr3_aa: CASSSLMGRGYNSPLHF; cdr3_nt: TGTGCCAGCAGTTCCCTAATGGGCAGGGGATATAATTCACCCCTCCACTTT
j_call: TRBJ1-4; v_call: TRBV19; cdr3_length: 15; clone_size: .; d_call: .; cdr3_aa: CASSSRSLGNEKLFF; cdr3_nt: TGTGCCAGTAGTAGCAGAAGCCTCGGGAATGAAAAACTGTTTTTT
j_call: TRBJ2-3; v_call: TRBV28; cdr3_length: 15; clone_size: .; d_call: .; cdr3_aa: CASSLLERRKDTQYF; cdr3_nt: TGTGCCAGCAGTTTATTGGAGCGTCGGAAAGATACGCAGTATTTT
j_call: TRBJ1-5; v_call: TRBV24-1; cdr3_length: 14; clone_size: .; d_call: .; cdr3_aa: CATSDLQDNQPQHF; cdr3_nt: TGTGCCACCAGTGATCTCCAGGACAATCAGCCCCAGCATTTT
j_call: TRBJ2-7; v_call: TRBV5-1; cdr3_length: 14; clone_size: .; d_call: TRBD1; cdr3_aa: CASSLGTGPYEQYF; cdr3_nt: TGCGCCAGCAGCTTGGGGACAGGCCCCTACGAGCAGTACTTC